The 15 T cell receptor beta chains listed next were all sequenced from one sample in a study of pediatric ulcerative colitis. Data came from immunoSEQ multiplex PCR; TCRdb stores just in-frame clones and leaves some out. The data show about 60,000 clones, approximately 87% seen once. Sequencing was performed on blood. All receptors derive from a boy aged 10-17 years who was a control in a study of pediatric ulcerative colitis.

The chain carries TRBV11-2 and TRBJ2-1; weak D call: TRBD1 (6 bases). The CDR3 contains 12 residues. Germline CDR1 SGHAT, CDR2 FQNNGV. Trimming removed 5 bases at V and 12 bases at J, with 14 bases between. CDR3: CASSRFMDRQFF. In DNA form, the CDR3 reads TGTGCCAGCAGCCGTTTTATGGACAGGCAGTTCTTC.

The chain links TRBV6-6 to TRBJ1-1; D possibly corresponds to TRBD1 (5 bases). CDR1 is MNHNY, CDR2 SVGAGI, per germline (reference sequence). The CDR3 spans 15 residues. Trimming took 5 bases from V and 1 from J, leaving 14 bases between them. CDR3 in DNA: TGTGCCAGCAGTACGGGACCCTCGTGGAACACTGAAGCTTTCTTT. Protein: CASSTGPSWNTEAFF.

The chain couples TRBV30 to TRBJ1-2; D unclear. V dropped 1 base and J dropped 4 bases, with 10 bases sitting between them. The CDR3 is 13 amino acids. Germline V lookup: CDR1 GTSNPN, CDR2 SVGIG (reference sequence). The CDR3 loop reads CAWSGLISYGYTF. The CDR3, as DNA: TGTGCCTGGAGTGGGCTAATTAGCTATGGCTACACCTTC.

The chain uses TRBV2 and TRBJ1-1; possible D gene TRBD1, 6 bases. Trimming cost V 6 bases and J 4 bases, with 18 bases left between them. The CDR3 is made up of 15 amino acids. Germline V CDR1 and CDR2: SNHLY, FYNNEI. DNA of the CDR3: TGTGCCAGCAGCCCTGCCCACAGGGAGGCCACTGAAGCTTTCTTT. Protein: CASSPAHREATEAFF.

This clone showed up just once. The rearrangement uses TRBV28 and TRBJ1-1; unclear D gene. Germline V lookup: CDR1 MDHEN, CDR2 SYDVKM. The CDR3 sequence is 14 residues long. With 2 bases removed from V and 7 bases from J, the gap between germline ends came to 14 bases. The CDR3 nucleotides read TGTGCCAGCAGTTTAGTTAACCTGGCCATTGAAGCTTTCTTT. Translating gives CASSLVNLAIEAFF.

The J gene is TRBJ1-3, the V gene TRBV6-5; D remains ambiguous. From germline, CDR1 is MNHEY and CDR2 SVGAGI. V lost 5 bases and J lost 4, with 9 bases in between. The CDR3 extends over 13 amino acids. The CDR3 protein is CASSTKRGNTIYF. The CDR3 nucleotides read TGTGCCAGCAGTACTAAACGAGGAAACACCATATATTTT.

The gene calls are TRBV5-8 and TRBJ1-4; D possibly corresponds to TRBD1 (5 bases). V lost 0 bases, J lost 7 bases, and 10 bases lay in between. This CDR3 has 14 residues. Germline V lookup: CDR1 SGHTS, CDR2 YDEGEE. CDR3 amino acids: CASSLGQGGEKLFF. In nucleotides, the CDR3 is TGTGCCAGCAGCTTGGGTCAGGGAGGTGAAAAACTGTTTTTT.

In this sample, this clone turned up once. The chain employs TRBV5-1 and TRBJ2-1; 11 bases agree with TRBD2. From germline, CDR1 is SGHRS and CDR2 YFSETQ. This CDR3 spans 14 amino acids. With 2 bases clipped from V and 8 bases from J, the junction kept 3 bases outside the gene matches. CDR3 in amino acids: CASSLLAGDHEQFF. The CDR3 DNA reads as TGCGCCAGCAGCTTACTAGCGGGAGACCATGAGCAGTTCTTC.

This clone appeared a few times. The chain has TRBV5-4 and TRBJ2-7; D is tentatively TRBD1 or TRBD2 (6 bases each). CDR3 length: 13 amino acids. Per the germline V gene, CDR1 is SGHNT and CDR2 is YYREEE (reference sequence). V gave up 4 bases and J gave up 4 bases, with 12 bases separating them. This chain's CDR3 is CASSGGTPYEQYF. The DNA for the CDR3 is TGTGCCAGCAGCGGGGGGACACCGTACGAGCAGTACTTC. The entire variable domain, with the rest obtained from reference TRBV5-4 and TRBJ2-7, is as follows: ETGVTQSPTHLIKTRGQQVTLRCSSQSGHNTVSWYQQALGQGPQFIFQYYREEENGRGNFPPRFSGLQFPNYSSELNVNALELDDSALYLCASSGGTPYEQYFGPGTRLTVT.

The rearrangement uses TRBV9 and TRBJ2-1; the match to TRBD2 covers 14 bases. Germline assignment: CDR1 SGDLS and CDR2 YYNGEE. The J segment lost 0 bases and the V segment lost 0 bases, leaving 8 bases of the junction unmatched. The CDR3 extends over 20 amino acids. The CDR3 loop reads CASSVEGTSGSLSSYNEQFF. The CDR3 region has the DNA TGTGCCAGCAGCGTAGAGGGGACTAGCGGGAGTCTGAGCTCCTACAATGAGCAGTTCTTC.

The V gene is TRBV10-2, the J gene TRBJ2-6; D is ambiguous. This CDR3 is 16 amino acids long. The V and J ends lost 1 base and 2 bases respectively, with 9 bases between them. CDR1 is WSHSY, CDR2 SAAADI, per germline. The CDR3 spells CASSELQFPGANVLTF. CDR3 sequence (DNA): TGCGCCAGCAGTGAGTTGCAGTTTCCTGGGGCCAACGTCCTGACTTTC.

This clone appeared once. The chain couples TRBV6-6 to TRBJ2-7; a weak D match, TRBD1 (5 bases). The V end lost 1 base, the J end lost 6 bases, and 10 bases lay between the germline ends. The CDR3 runs 13 residues. Germline-derived CDR1 and CDR2 are MNHNY and SVGAGI (reference sequence). CDR3 nucleotides: TGTGCCAGCAGTTACTTTATAGGGGCCGAGCAGTACTTC. This encodes CASSYFIGAEQYF.

This sequence joins TRBV28 and TRBJ1-3, with D perhaps TRBD1 (5 bases). V lost 5 bases and J lost 4, with 15 bases in between. The CDR3 totals 15 residues. Germline CDR1 reads MDHEN; CDR2 reads SYDVKM. The CDR3 loop is CASSNAGTPGNTIYF. The DNA for the CDR3 is TGTGCCAGCAGTAACGCGGGGACCCCCGGAAACACCATATATTTT.

V gene TRBV11-2 combines with J gene TRBJ2-7; maybe TRBD2 (6 bases). V was clipped by 1 base and J by 2 bases, with 18 bases between them. CDR3 length: 17 residues. The V gene's germline CDR1 is SGHAT and CDR2 FQNNGV. This CDR3 reads CASSLVFGVAETYEQYF. The CDR3 DNA reads TGTGCCAGCAGCTTAGTATTCGGAGTAGCGGAGACCTACGAGCAGTACTTC.

This clone was counted between two and nine times. The V gene is TRBV2, the J gene TRBJ2-6; D is ambiguous. From germline, CDR1 is SNHLY and CDR2 FYNNEI. The CDR3 totals 14 residues. V was cut by 2 bases and J by 2 bases, with 4 bases left in between. CDR3 nucleotide sequence: TGTGCCAGCAGTGAAAGGGCTGGGGCCAACGTCCTGACTTTC. Translation gives CASSERAGANVLTF.